The T cell receptor beta chain under discussion was sequenced for a study of beta chain features in type 1 diabetes. Study background: Comparable age, gender and cell yields were observed in patients relative to healthy donors. Findings and caveats of the study: Shortening of TCRB CDR3s, moderate but significant, appeared in all four CD4+ subsets of Type 1 diabetes patients. For type 1 diabetes patients, VDJ junctions showed fewer insertions and more deletions. PCR might show a preference for shorter templates, equally across patients and controls. Sequencing from cDNA could over-represent high-TCR-expressing cells.

Many counts were recorded for this clone. What it binds is unknown. Trimming removed 4 bases from V and 7 bases from J; junction bases left unmatched: 15. The CDR3 is 15 amino acids. Germline assignment: CDR1 SQVTM and CDR2 ANQGSEA. TCRB transcripts that were expressed got sequenced, as all of the isolated RNA had been reverse transcribed. TCRdb's table, derived via immunoSEQ multiplex PCR, lists solely in-frame clones and lacks some. The repertoire has over 150,000 clones, 10% of them found once; the top ten carry approximately 0.5%. This sequence originates from a man aged 25 to 40 with type 1 diabetes. The sample taken for sequencing was central memory CD4+ T cells from blood. This chain joins TRBV29-1 and TRBJ1-2; 7 nucleotides line up with TRBD1. The CDR3 bases are TGCAGCGTTGGAGGACCCCCGACAGGGCACTCTGGCTACACCTTC. Encoded protein: CSVGGPPTGHSGYTF.